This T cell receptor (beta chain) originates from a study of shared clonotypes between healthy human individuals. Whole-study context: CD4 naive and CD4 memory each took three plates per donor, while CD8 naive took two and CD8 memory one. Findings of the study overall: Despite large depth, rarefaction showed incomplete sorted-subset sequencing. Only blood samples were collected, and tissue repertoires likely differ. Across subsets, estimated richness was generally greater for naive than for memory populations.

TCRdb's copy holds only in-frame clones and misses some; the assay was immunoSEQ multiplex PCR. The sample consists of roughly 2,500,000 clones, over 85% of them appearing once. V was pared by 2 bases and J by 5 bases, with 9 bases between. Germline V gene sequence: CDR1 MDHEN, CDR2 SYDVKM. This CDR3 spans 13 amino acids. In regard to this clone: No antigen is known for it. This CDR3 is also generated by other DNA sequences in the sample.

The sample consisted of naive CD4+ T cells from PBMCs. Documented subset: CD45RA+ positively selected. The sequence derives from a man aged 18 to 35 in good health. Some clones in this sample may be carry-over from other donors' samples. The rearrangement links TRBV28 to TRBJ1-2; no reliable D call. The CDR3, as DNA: TGTGCCAGCAGTTTAAGAGGGAGGTATGGCTACACCTTC. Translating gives CASSLRGRYGYTF.